Below are 5 T cell receptor beta chains sequenced from a single sample in a study of cytomegalovirus exposure and HLA in healthy donors. PCR amplification relied on 60 Vbeta primers (plus 13 Jbeta primers). The data were produced by immunoSEQ multiplex PCR, yet TCRdb's version contains in-frame clones alone and is incomplete. The table has approximately 190,000 clones, 84% seen once. Sequenced: PBMCs. The receptors stem from a boy aged 10-17 years in good health and CMV-seronegative.

The J gene is TRBJ2-3, the V gene TRBV7-2; D may be TRBD1 (5 bases). CDR3 length: 14 residues. With 0 bases removed from V and 4 bases from J, the gap between germline ends came to 8 bases. Germline lookup yields CDR1 SGHTA and CDR2 FQGNSA. The CDR3 nucleotides read TGTGCCAGCAGCTTAGCGTTCAGGGCAGATACGCAGTATTTT. It codes for CASSLAFRADTQYF.

In this sample, this clone turned up once. CDR3 bases: TGTGCCAGCAACAGTCAGGGATCTTCACCCCTCCACTTT. Its protein is CASNSQGSSPLHF. The chain links TRBV6-5 to TRBJ1-6; possibly TRBD1 for D (5 bases). Germline lookup yields CDR1 MNHEY and CDR2 SVGAGI. This CDR3 is built from 13 residues. The germline V and J ends were trimmed by 7 bases and 9 bases, with 13 bases remaining between them.

This clone turned up a few times. The chain couples TRBV10-3 to TRBJ1-1; D not resolved. The CDR3 is 13 residues long. CDR1 is ENHRY, CDR2 SYGVKD, per germline. Trimming cost V 7 bases and J 11 bases, with 20 bases left between them. The CDR3 here is CAITDRGSKAAFF. As DNA, the CDR3 is TGTGCCATCACTGACCGTGGATCTAAAGCGGCTTTCTTT.

The chain combines TRBV6-1 with TRBJ2-7, with TRBD1 as a possible D gene (6 bases). CDR3 length: 11 residues. V lost 9 bases and J 3 bases, leaving 9 bases between the germline ends. The germline CDR1 and CDR2 sequences are MNHNS and SASEGT. In DNA, the CDR3 is TGTGCCAGTGACAGGAACTACGAGCAGTACTTC. Translating gives CASDRNYEQYF.

The chain joins TRBV30 to TRBJ2-2; no reliable D call. The CDR3 length is 12 residues. The ends were cut back, 5 bases at V and 4 bases at J, with 8 bases in the middle. The germline CDR1 and CDR2 sequences are GTSNPN and SVGIG (reference sequence). In nucleotides, the CDR3 is TGTGCCTGGGACGGCGGCACCGGGGAGCTGTTTTTT. Its translation: CAWDGGTGELFF.